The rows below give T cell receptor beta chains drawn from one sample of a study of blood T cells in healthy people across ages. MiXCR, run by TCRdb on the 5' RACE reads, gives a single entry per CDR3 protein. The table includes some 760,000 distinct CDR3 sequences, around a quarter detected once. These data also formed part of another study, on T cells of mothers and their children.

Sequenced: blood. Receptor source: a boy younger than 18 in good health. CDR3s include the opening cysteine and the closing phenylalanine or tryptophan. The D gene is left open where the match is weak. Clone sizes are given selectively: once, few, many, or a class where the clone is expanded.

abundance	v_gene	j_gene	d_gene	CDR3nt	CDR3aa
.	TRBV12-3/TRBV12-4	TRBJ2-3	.	TGTGCCAGCAGTTTAGGACGGGCACAGGCTGGGGGCACAGATGCGCAGTATTTT	CASSLGRAQAGGTDAQYF
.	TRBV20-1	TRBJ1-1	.	TGCAGTGCTAGAGATCTGGGGAGTACTGAAGCTTTCTTT	CSARDLGSTEAFF
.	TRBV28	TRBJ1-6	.	TGTGCCAGCAGTTTCTTATACAGGGATAATTCACCCTTCCACTTT	CASSFLYRDNSPFHF
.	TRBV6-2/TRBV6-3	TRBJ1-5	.	TGTGCCAGCAGTTACAAATGGGGTGGACAGCCCCAGCATTTT	CASSYKWGGQPQHF
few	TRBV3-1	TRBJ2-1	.	TGTGCCAGCAGTCCTCGGGACTTGTCCTACAATGAGCAGTTCTTC	CASSPRDLSYNEQFF
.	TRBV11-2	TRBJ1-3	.	TGTGCCAGCAGCTTGGTACAGGGTCCCCCCTCTGGAAACACCATATATTTT	CASSLVQGPPSGNTIYF
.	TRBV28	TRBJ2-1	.	TGTGCCACTATGTACGGGAGCTACTACAATGAGCAGTTCTTC	CATMYGSYYNEQFF
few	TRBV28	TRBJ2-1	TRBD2	TGTGCCAGCAGGGGACTACTCAATGAGCAGTTCTTC	CASRGLLNEQFF
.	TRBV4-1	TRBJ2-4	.	TGCGCCAGCAGCCAAGAACCGGGGGTAACCAAAAACATTCAGTACTTC	CASSQEPGVTKNIQYF
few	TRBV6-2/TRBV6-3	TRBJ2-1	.	TGTGCCAGCAGCCGAATGGGACCTTTAGCTTACAATGAGCAGTTCTTC	CASSRMGPLAYNEQFF
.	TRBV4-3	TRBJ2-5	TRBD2	TGCGCCAGCAGCCAATTACTAGCGGGGGGGCCAGTTCAAGAGACCCAGTACTTC	CASSQLLAGGPVQETQYF
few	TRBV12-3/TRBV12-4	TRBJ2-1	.	TGTGCCAGCAGTTCGAGGATTTACAATGGGCAGTTCTTC	CASSSRIYNGQFF
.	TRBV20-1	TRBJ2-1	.	TGCAGTGCTGACGACAGAAATCTAGAGTTTAACAATGAGCAGTTCTTC	CSADDRNLEFNNEQFF
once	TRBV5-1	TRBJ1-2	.	TGCGCCAGCAGCCTAACAGGGTCGAATGGCTACACCTTC	CASSLTGSNGYTF
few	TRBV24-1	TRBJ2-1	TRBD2	TGTGCCACCAGTGATTCCCGGACTAGCGGGAGTCGAGGCAATGAGCAGTTCTTC	CATSDSRTSGSRGNEQFF
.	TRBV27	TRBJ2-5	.	TGTGCCAGCAGGGGGTCGCCAAGGTCGTGGAGGGGGGGGTATCAGTACTTC	CASRGSPRSWRGGYQYF
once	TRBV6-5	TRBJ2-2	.	TGTGCCAGCAGTTACGACGGAAACACCGGGGAGCTGTTTTTT	CASSYDGNTGELFF
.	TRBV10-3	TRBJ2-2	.	TGTGCCATCAGTGGAGTTACTGGCACCGGGGAGCTGTTTTTT	CAISGVTGTGELFF
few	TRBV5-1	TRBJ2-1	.	TGCGCCAGCAGGTTCGACAGACCCTATAGGGATGAGCAGTTCTTC	CASRFDRPYRDEQFF
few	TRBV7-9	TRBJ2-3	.	TGTGCCAGCAGATTATTTGCGGGTGCGGTTGATACGCAGTATTTT	CASRLFAGAVDTQYF
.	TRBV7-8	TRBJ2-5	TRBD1	TGTGCCAGCAGCCCCATACAGGGGTCACGGGAGACCCAGTACTTC	CASSPIQGSRETQYF
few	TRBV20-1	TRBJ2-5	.	TGCAGTGCTAGAGATATCCAGGCTCAAAGAGCCCAGTACTTC	CSARDIQAQRAQYF
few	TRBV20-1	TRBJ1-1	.	TGCAGTGCTAGAGAAGGAGGAACCGGGGCTGAAGCTTTCTTT	CSAREGGTGAEAFF
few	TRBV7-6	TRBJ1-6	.	TGTGCCAGCAGCTCGGCGGGACTGAATTCACCCCTCCACTTT	CASSSAGLNSPLHF
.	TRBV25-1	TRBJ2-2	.	TGTGCCAGCAGGCCGAGGGGTGCTAGCGTAACTGGGGAGCTGTTTTTT	CASRPRGASVTGELFF
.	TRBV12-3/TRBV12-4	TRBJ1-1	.	TGTGCCAGCAGACACGCAGGGAACACTGAAGCTTTCTTT	CASRHAGNTEAFF
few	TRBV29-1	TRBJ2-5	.	TGCAGCCCCGGTGGGGGGTTCGGGCGGTCAGAGACCCAGTACTTC	CSPGGGFGRSETQYF